The 24 T cell receptor beta chains reported below all come from one sample, sequenced in a study of T cells in Graves' hyperthyroidism and ophthalmopathy. From RNA transcripts, TCR beta CDR3 regions were amplified. HTBI primers were the set used in a first-round RT-PCR of the TCR CDR3. TCRdb reprocessed the multiplex PCR reads via MiXCR and lists one record per CDR3 protein. The sample has more than 300,000 distinct CDR3 sequences, 15% to 20% seen once. Sequencing input: blood. The source of these receptors is a woman between 25 and 40 years old with Graves' hyperthyroidism that later progressed to Graves' ophthalmopathy.

This clonotype was recorded many times. The rearrangement joins TRBV20-1 to TRBJ1-4; maybe TRBD1 (6 bases). Germline loops: CDR1 DFQATT, CDR2 SNEGSKA (reference sequence). Trimming cost V 7 bases and J 4 bases, with 13 bases left between them. The CDR3 is made up of 13 amino acids. The CDR3 sequence is CSVGGGHNEKLFF. CDR3 coding DNA: TGCAGTGTGGGCGGGGGACATAATGAAAAACTGTTTTTT.

At least ten counts were recorded for this clonotype. The DNA for the CDR3 is TGCAGTGCTACCCGAGGGCGGGATGGCTACACCTTC. It encodes CSATRGRDGYTF. The chain has TRBV20-1 and TRBJ1-2; D unclear. The CDR3 covers 12 residues. V was trimmed by 4 bases and J by 6 bases, leaving 12 bases between them. Germline CDR1 reads DFQATT; CDR2 reads SNEGSKA (reference sequence).

This clonotype was found many times. The rearrangement links TRBV27 to TRBJ1-1; unclear D gene. The CDR3 contains 16 residues. V lost 5 bases and J 3 bases, leaving 19 bases between the germline ends. In germline, CDR1 is MNHEY, CDR2 SMNVEV (reference sequence). CDR3: CASSPPVPEGYTEAFF. CDR3 nucleotides: TGTGCCAGCAGTCCACCCGTTCCTGAAGGATACACTGAAGCTTTCTTT.

As concerns this clonotype: A much larger clone differs from this one at a single base, so this may be a read error. The rearrangement uses TRBV6-5 and TRBJ2-5; D unresolved. Germline V gives CDR1 MNHEY, CDR2 SVGAGI. The CDR3 totals 14 residues. CDR3 in amino acids: CASSYSPSQGTQYF. CDR3 in DNA: TGTGCCAGCAGTTACTCGCCGAGTCAAGGGACCCAGTACTTC.

The table lists this clonotype with many counts. This rearrangement joins TRBV6-6 to TRBJ1-1, with D maybe TRBD1 (5 bases). The CDR3 is 12 amino acids. CDR1 and CDR2 (germline): MNHNY, SVGAGI (reference sequence). V was trimmed by 2 bases and J by 7 bases, leaving 8 bases between them. The CDR3 nucleotides are TGTGCCAGCAGTTACGGGGGTATTGAAGCTTTCTTT. Translating gives CASSYGGIEAFF.

Only a few counts were recorded for this clonotype. The rearrangement joins TRBV3-1 to TRBJ2-7; the D is unclear. This CDR3 contains 12 residues. The ends were cut back, 2 bases at V and 5 bases at J, with 7 bases in the middle. Germline loops: CDR1 LGHDT, CDR2 YNNKEL (reference sequence). The CDR3 loop reads CASSQSKDEQYF. Here the CDR3 DNA reads TGTGCCAGCAGCCAATCTAAAGACGAGCAGTACTTC.

This clonotype was seen many times. The chain combines TRBV6-1 with TRBJ1-4; D not resolved. This CDR3 has 14 amino acids. V lost 5 bases to trimming and J lost 6 bases, with 13 bases between them. Germline CDR1 reads MNHNS; CDR2 reads SASEGT. CDR3 nucleotides: TGTGCCAGCAGTCCCCTCGTCTGGGATGAAAAACTGTTTTTT. This gives the protein CASSPLVWDEKLFF.

Written as DNA, the CDR3 is TGTGCCAGCAGCCGAATGACAGCCCAAGGGAGCACTGAAGCTTTCTTT. Translating it yields CASSRMTAQGSTEAFF. The chain links TRBV7-9 to TRBJ1-1; a weak D match, TRBD1 (5 bases). The V gene's germline CDR1 is SEHNR and CDR2 FQNEAQ (reference sequence). The germline V and J ends were trimmed by 5 bases and 4 bases, with 20 bases remaining between them. The CDR3 sequence is 16 residues long. The full variable domain, its missing parts supplied by reference TRBV7-9 and TRBJ1-1, is DTGVSQNPRHKITKRGQNVTFRCDPISEHNRLYWYRQTLGQGPEFLTYFQNEAQLEKSRLLSDRFSAERPKGSFSTLEIQRTEQGDSAMYLCASSRMTAQGSTEAFFGQGTRLTVV.

This clonotype was seen at least ten times. The V gene is TRBV12-3 or TRBV12-4, the J gene TRBJ2-7; no definite D call. The CDR3 extends over 14 amino acids. V was clipped by 5 bases and J by 4 bases, with 15 bases between them. CDR3 residues: CASSQEFNWYEQYF. CDR3 DNA sequence: TGTGCCAGCAGTCAGGAGTTCAACTGGTACGAGCAGTACTTC.

This clonotype was observed at least ten times. V usage is TRBV3-1 and J usage is TRBJ2-3; D unresolved. Trimming left V 0 bases short and J 2 bases short, with 9 bases between. This CDR3 is built from 15 residues. Germline CDR1 LGHDT, CDR2 YNNKEL (reference sequence). DNA of the CDR3: TGTGCCAGCAGCCAAGAGCGACTGTCCACAGATACGCAGTATTTT. As protein: CASSQERLSTDTQYF.

Many counts were recorded for this clonotype. This chain connects TRBV28 to TRBJ1-2; possible D gene TRBD1, 5 bases. V was pared by 5 bases and J by 3 bases, with 10 bases between. Germline V gene lookup returns CDR1 MDHEN and CDR2 SYDVKM. The length of the CDR3 is 13 residues. In DNA, the CDR3 is TGTGCCAGCAGTACGACCAGGGACTATGGCTACACCTTC. Amino acid sequence: CASSTTRDYGYTF.

V usage is TRBV2 and J usage is TRBJ1-5; no clear D gene. V was trimmed by 4 bases and J by 0 bases, leaving 7 bases between them. The length of the CDR3 is 14 residues. The germline CDR1 and CDR2 sequences are SNHLY and FYNNEI. Here the CDR3 reads CASSAVNSNQPQHF. The CDR3 coding sequence is TGTGCCAGCAGTGCAGTCAATAGCAATCAGCCCCAGCATTTT. Complete variable domain (other parts from reference TRBV2 and TRBJ1-5): EPEVTQTPSHQVTQMGQEVILRCVPISNHLYFYWYRQILGQKVEFLVSFYNNEISEKSEIFDDQFSVERPDGSNFTLKIRSTKLEDSAMYFCASSAVNSNQPQHFGDGTRLSIL.

This clonotype was picked up many times. The chain joins TRBV11-2 to TRBJ2-1; 9 positions match TRBD1. Germline CDR1 SGHAT, CDR2 FQNNGV. Trimming removed 2 bases from V and 10 bases from J; junction bases left unmatched: 6. This CDR3 region has 14 residues. CDR3 nucleotide sequence: TGTGCCAGCAGCTTATTAAAGGACAGGGGCGAGCAGTTCTTC. Its translation: CASSLLKDRGEQFF.

The table lists this clonotype with many counts. This chain joins TRBV4-1 and TRBJ1-1; D gene uncertain. The CDR3 has 14 amino acids. CDR1 MGHRA and CDR2 YSYEKL come from the germline V gene. V lost 5 bases, J lost 1 base, and 11 bases lay in between. CDR3 residues: CASSSMERNTEAFF. CDR3 in DNA: TGCGCCAGCAGCTCCATGGAAAGGAACACTGAAGCTTTCTTT.

The chain carries TRBV19 and TRBJ1-5, with TRBD1 identical over 7 bases. V lost 8 bases, J lost 7 bases, and 8 bases stayed unmatched. The CDR3 is made up of 13 amino acids. Per the germline V gene, CDR1 is LNHDA and CDR2 is SQIVND (reference sequence). CDR3 in amino acids: CASEQGRSQPQHF. Here the CDR3 DNA reads TGTGCCAGTGAACAGGGGAGGTCCCAGCCCCAGCATTTT.

At least ten counts were recorded for this clonotype. The chain joins TRBV7-2 to TRBJ1-6; D gene ambiguous. Germline V gives CDR1 SGHTA, CDR2 FQGNSA. Trimming cost V 2 bases and J 9 bases, with 11 bases left between them. The CDR3 is 14 amino acids. CDR3 sequence: CASSLNRAPSPLHF. In DNA, the CDR3 is TGTGCCAGCAGCTTAAATAGGGCGCCTTCACCCCTCCACTTT.

Ten or more counts support this clonotype. V usage is TRBV12-3 or TRBV12-4 and J usage is TRBJ1-4; TRBD1 is a possible D gene (6 bases). The CDR3 has 15 residues. The V and J ends lost 5 bases and 4 bases respectively, with 14 bases between them. CDR3 amino acids: CASSKWTDNNEKLFF. For the CDR3, the DNA is TGTGCCAGCAGTAAATGGACAGACAATAATGAAAAACTGTTTTTT.

This clonotype was seen ten or more times. V and J are TRBV20-1 and TRBJ2-1, with 10 bases fitting TRBD2. This CDR3 contains 14 residues. Germline V lookup: CDR1 DFQATT, CDR2 SNEGSKA (reference sequence). Germline trimming cut 3 bases from V and 6 bases from J; bases unmatched to any gene: 5. The CDR3 DNA reads TGCAGTGCTAGTTACAGCGGGGGGGCCAATGAGCAGTTCTTC. It translates to CSASYSGGANEQFF.

This clonotype was observed at least ten times. V is TRBV11-2 and J is TRBJ2-1, with TRBD2 matching over 8 bases. Per the germline V gene, CDR1 is SGHAT and CDR2 is FQNNGV. The CDR3 loop spans 16 amino acids. V trimming: 4 bases; J trimming: 4 bases; junction bases outside the gene matches: 9. The CDR3 DNA reads as TGTGCCAGCAGCTCCGAACTAGCGGTATTATACAATGAGCAGTTCTTC. It specifies CASSSELAVLYNEQFF.

This clonotype showed up many times. CDR3: CSARLDRPGGYEQYF. Written as DNA, the CDR3 is TGCAGTGCTAGACTAGACAGGCCCGGGGGCTACGAGCAGTACTTC. This chain joins TRBV20-1 and TRBJ2-7, with D possibly called TRBD1 or TRBD2 (6 bases each). Germline loops: CDR1 DFQATT, CDR2 SNEGSKA (reference sequence). The V end lost 2 bases, the J end lost 3 bases, and 17 bases lay between the germline ends. This CDR3 is built from 15 residues.

This clonotype was seen more than once but under ten times. This chain uses TRBV7-2 with TRBJ2-7; D perhaps matches TRBD2 (5 bases). With 1 base removed from V and 8 bases from J, the gap between germline ends came to 15 bases. The germline V gene has CDR1 SGHTA and CDR2 FQGNSA. CDR3 length: 14 amino acids. DNA of the CDR3: TGTGCCAGCAGCTTAGGGACTGTGTCCTTGAAGCAGTACTTC. Translation: CASSLGTVSLKQYF.

This clonotype was recorded at least ten times. CDR3 region: CASTESWGKNTEAFF. CDR3 nucleotide sequence: TGCGCCAGCACGGAATCTTGGGGGAAGAACACTGAAGCTTTCTTT. The V call is TRBV10-2, the J call TRBJ1-1; tentative D call: TRBD1 (5 bases). V dropped 7 bases and J dropped 1 base, with 16 bases sitting between them. The CDR3 sequence is 15 residues long. Germline assignment: CDR1 WSHSY and CDR2 SAAADI.

This clonotype was seen repeatedly, ten times or more. The rearrangement uses TRBV19 and TRBJ1-1; no clear D gene. Trimming took off 5 bases at V and 0 bases at J, with 13 bases between the two ends. CDR1 and CDR2 (germline): LNHDA, SQIVND (reference sequence). The CDR3 sequence is 15 residues long. The CDR3 sequence: CASSLKFRVNTEAFF. CDR3 nucleotides: TGTGCCAGTAGTTTGAAGTTTCGGGTGAACACTGAAGCTTTCTTT. Variable domain in full (rest from reference TRBV19 and TRBJ1-1): DGGITQSPKYLFRKEGQNVTLSCEQNLNHDAMYWYRQDPGQGLRLIYYSQIVNDFQKGDIAEGYSVSREKKESFPLTVTSAQKNPTAFYLCASSLKFRVNTEAFFGQGTRLTVV.

This clonotype has ten or more counts. The chain employs TRBV28 and TRBJ2-7; 8 bases match TRBD1. With 1 base clipped from V and 8 bases from J, the junction kept 7 bases outside the gene matches. This CDR3 spans 14 amino acids. Germline V CDR1 and CDR2: MDHEN, SYDVKM. The CDR3 region is CASSLSLTGAQQYF. DNA of the CDR3: TGTGCCAGCAGTTTATCTCTGACAGGGGCACAGCAGTACTTC.